Below are 26 T cell receptor beta chains sequenced from a single sample in a study of shared T cell receptors in the human thymus. TCRdb's table, derived via immunoSEQ multiplex PCR, lists solely in-frame clones and lacks some. The sample includes approximately 660,000 clones, more than 75% seen only once; the top ten take roughly 0.0097%. This same sample was also taken into another study, of human thymus T cells.

Sequencing input: thymocytes. These receptors were collected from a boy younger than two with a congenital heart defect.

The chain combines TRBV9 with TRBJ2-5; a possible D gene is TRBD2 (7 bases). With the DNA end fitting TRBJ2-7 better, the J assignment may be wrong. This CDR3 has 13 amino acids. CDR1 is SGDLS and CDR2 is YYNGEE in the germline V gene. The CDR3 reads CASGGEGVPEQYF. CDR3 bases: TGTGCCAGTGGGGGGGAGGGGGTTCCCGAGCAGTACTTC.

This clone was seen only a few times. This chain uses TRBV14 with TRBJ1-4, with TRBD1 matching over 7 bases. The V gene end was trimmed by 5 bases and the J gene end by 7 bases; junction bases not matched to a gene: 4. In germline, CDR1 is SGHDN, CDR2 FVKESK. CDR3 size: 13 residues. The DNA for the CDR3 is TGTGCCAGCAGCTACAGACAGGGTGAAAAACTGTTTTTT. Translated, it gives CASSYRQGEKLFF.

In its sample, this clone was seen once. V is TRBV28 and J is TRBJ1-5; no clear D. This CDR3 is 14 amino acids long. CDR1 MDHEN and CDR2 SYDVKM come from the germline V gene. The V and J ends lost 6 bases and 5 bases respectively, with 14 bases between them. CDR3 in amino acids: CASRTPGYDQPQHF. The CDR3 DNA reads TGTGCCAGCAGGACCCCGGGGTACGATCAGCCCCAGCATTTT.

The table lists this clone with a few counts. This chain joins TRBV7-9 and TRBJ2-7; 7 bases line up with TRBD1. Per the germline V gene, CDR1 is SEHNR and CDR2 is FQNEAQ (reference sequence). The trim removed 4 bases at V and 2 bases at J, leaving 5 bases unmatched. The CDR3 is 14 amino acids. The CDR3 loop is CASSYDREPYEQYF. The DNA of the CDR3 is TGTGCCAGCAGCTACGACAGGGAACCCTACGAGCAGTACTTC. Full variable domain (rest looked up from reference TRBV7-9 and TRBJ2-7): DTGVSQNPRHKITKRGQNVTFRCDPISEHNRLYWYRQTLGQGPEFLTYFQNEAQLEKSRLLSDRFSAERPKGSFSTLEIQRTEQGDSAMYLCASSYDREPYEQYFGPGTRLTVT.

The chain uses TRBV28 and TRBJ1-3; tentatively, D is TRBD1 (6 bases). V lost 5 bases and J 4 bases, leaving 15 bases between the germline ends. Germline V gene sequence: CDR1 MDHEN, CDR2 SYDVKM. CDR3 length: 15 amino acids. In DNA, the CDR3 is TGTGCCAGCAGTCCCCACACAGGGTACGGAAACACCATATATTTT. It is translated as CASSPHTGYGNTIYF.

The chain recombines TRBV2 with TRBJ2-3; perhaps TRBD1 as D (5 bases). Germline CDR1 and CDR2: SNHLY and FYNNEI. The CDR3 is made up of 9 amino acids. The CDR3, as DNA: TGTGGGGGCGGAGATACGCAGTATTTT. This encodes CGGGDTQYF.

The rearrangement joins TRBV5-4 to TRBJ1-4, with a tentative D call TRBD1 (5 bases). The CDR3 runs to 14 residues. The V gene's germline CDR1 is SGHNT and CDR2 YYREEE (reference sequence). With 3 bases removed from V and 8 bases from J, the gap between germline ends came to 14 bases. The CDR3 protein is CASSSKRGEEKLFF. CDR3 in DNA: TGTGCCAGCAGCTCGAAACGGGGGGAGGAAAAACTGTTTTTT. Looking up the rest from reference TRBV5-4 and TRBJ1-4 gives the full variable domain: ETGVTQSPTHLIKTRGQQVTLRCSSQSGHNTVSWYQQALGQGPQFIFQYYREEENGRGNFPPRFSGLQFPNYSSELNVNALELDDSALYLCASSSKRGEEKLFFGSGTQLSVL.

The rearrangement links TRBV6-4 to TRBJ1-5; no definite D call. Deletions cut 1 base from V and 5 bases from J, with 6 bases between. This CDR3 spans 13 amino acids. Germline CDR1 and CDR2: MRHNA and SNTAGT. CDR3 protein: CASSDCRYQPQHF. CDR3 nucleotide sequence: TGTGCCAGCAGTGACTGCCGGTATCAGCCCCAGCATTTT.

The gene calls are TRBV2 and TRBJ2-3; 9 nucleotides align to TRBD1. Germline assignment: CDR1 SNHLY and CDR2 FYNNEI. The ends lost 3 bases at V and 0 bases at J; junction bases unmatched: 7. CDR3 length: 17 residues. CDR3: CASSDSQGASSTDTQYF. The CDR3 bases are TGTGCCAGCAGTGATTCACAGGGGGCTTCTAGCACAGATACGCAGTATTTT.

This chain connects TRBV28 to TRBJ2-1; 9 positions agree with TRBD1. This CDR3 comprises 14 residues. V trimming: 9 bases; J trimming: 10 bases; junction bases outside the gene matches: 13. Germline V gene lookup returns CDR1 MDHEN and CDR2 SYDVKM. Here the CDR3 DNA reads TGTGCCAGTCAAGCCGGGACAGGGCTGGGAGAGCAGTTCTTC. This encodes CASQAGTGLGEQFF.

The rearrangement uses TRBV6-5 and TRBJ1-2; possible D gene TRBD1, 5 bases. This CDR3 region has 12 residues. CDR1 and CDR2 from the germline V gene are MNHEY and SVGAGI. Trimming removed 2 bases at V and 8 bases at J, with 9 bases between. CDR3 sequence reads: CASSYDRIGYTF. The DNA of the CDR3 is TGTGCCAGCAGTTACGACAGAATCGGCTACACCTTC.

The J gene is TRBJ2-1, the V gene TRBV18, with TRBD2 matching 8 bases. Per the germline V gene, CDR1 is KGHSH and CDR2 is LQKENI. V shed 3 bases and J 7 bases; nucleotides not matched to a gene: 11. The CDR3 loop spans 16 amino acids. The CDR3 region has the DNA TGTGCCAGCTCACCGACCGGGACTAGGGGTGAAAATGAGCAGTTCTTC. Protein: CASSPTGTRGENEQFF.

The J gene is TRBJ1-1, the V gene TRBV15, with D possibly being TRBD1 (5 bases). The CDR3 spans 17 residues. V lost 2 bases and J lost 0, with 16 bases in between. Germline lookup yields CDR1 LNHNV and CDR2 YYDKDF (reference sequence). CDR3 residues: CATSRLQGEDMNTEAFF. CDR3 sequence (DNA): TGTGCCACCAGCAGACTTCAAGGGGAGGACATGAACACTGAAGCTTTCTTT.

The chain recombines TRBV5-1 with TRBJ2-5; perhaps TRBD2 as D (5 bases). The length of the CDR3 is 16 residues. The V gene's germline CDR1 is SGHRS and CDR2 YFSETQ. V was pared by 0 bases and J by 5 bases, with 17 bases between. The chain's CDR3 is CASSLAQARGRETQYF. In nucleotides, the CDR3 is TGCGCCAGCAGCTTGGCCCAGGCCCGGGGTAGGGAGACCCAGTACTTC.

The V and J genes are TRBV5-4 and TRBJ1-1; 8 nucleotides match TRBD1. The CDR3 is 17 amino acids. V trimming: 2 bases; J trimming: 1 base; junction bases outside the gene matches: 10. Germline V lookup: CDR1 SGHNT, CDR2 YYREEE (reference sequence). Here the CDR3 DNA reads TGTGCCAGCAGCTTTCCTTCAGGGGGCCCTTCGAACACTGAAGCTTTCTTT. Its protein product is CASSFPSGGPSNTEAFF.

V usage is TRBV10-3 and J usage is TRBJ2-4; a possible D gene is TRBD2 (5 bases). The CDR3 length is 15 residues. Germline CDR1 and CDR2: ENHRY and SYGVKD. Trimming shortened V by 10 bases and J by 0 bases, and 16 bases separated the two germline ends. DNA for the CDR3: TGTGCCACCCCGCCGGGGTTCTTAGCCAAAAACATTCAGTACTTC. It encodes CATPPGFLAKNIQYF.

The chain employs TRBV28 and TRBJ1-2; a possible D gene is TRBD1 (5 bases). Germline V gene lookup returns CDR1 MDHEN and CDR2 SYDVKM. The V and J ends lost 8 bases and 1 base respectively, with 20 bases between them. This CDR3 has 16 residues. For the CDR3, the DNA is TGTGCCAGCGGCCCCTCGGGGGTGGGGCTTAACTATGGCTACACCTTC. Amino acids: CASGPSGVGLNYGYTF.

J is TRBJ1-2 and V is TRBV27, with D perhaps matching TRBD1 (5 bases). The CDR3 extends over 15 amino acids. The V and J ends lost 5 bases and 7 bases respectively, with 20 bases between them. Germline CDR1 is MNHEY and CDR2 is SMNVEV (reference sequence). CDR3 in DNA: TGTGCCAGCAGTACTCGGACCTTGGGGGGGGGTGGCTACACCTTC. It is translated as CASSTRTLGGGGYTF.

V gene TRBV7-2 combines with J gene TRBJ1-5; TRBD1 matches 7 bases. CDR3 length: 17 amino acids. The V and J ends lost 5 bases and 0 bases, in that order; junction bases with no gene match: 10. Germline V gene lookup returns CDR1 SGHTA and CDR2 FQGNSA. The CDR3 sequence is CASSLVVGTVSNQPQHF. The DNA of the CDR3 is TGTGCCAGCAGCCTAGTGGTCGGGACAGTTAGCAATCAGCCCCAGCATTTT.

The rearrangement uses TRBV28 and TRBJ1-3; D unresolved. V dropped 5 bases and J dropped 4 bases, with 15 bases sitting between them. Germline-derived CDR1 and CDR2 are MDHEN and SYDVKM. The CDR3 covers 15 residues. CDR3: CASSRRSLLGNTIYF. In DNA form, the CDR3 reads TGTGCCAGCAGTCGTCGGAGCTTGCTCGGAAACACCATATATTTT.

The chain has TRBV4-3 and TRBJ2-1, with D perhaps matching TRBD2 (7 bases). Germline V gives CDR1 LGHNA, CDR2 YSLEER. The CDR3 is 16 amino acids. V lost 4 bases to trimming and J lost 8 bases, with 21 bases between them. The CDR3 sequence: CASSPRTAGYRDEQFF. CDR3 nucleotides: TGCGCCAGCAGCCCCCGGACAGCGGGATATCGAGATGAGCAGTTCTTC.

The chain combines TRBV2 with TRBJ2-7; 7 nucleotides line up with TRBD1. Germline V gene data show CDR1 as SNHLY and CDR2 as FYNNEI. This CDR3 has 17 amino acids. Trimming removed 3 bases from V and 2 bases from J; junction bases left unmatched: 13. CDR3 in amino acids: CASSEITTGYCPYEQYF. The CDR3 bases are TGTGCCAGCAGTGAGATAACGACAGGGTATTGTCCCTACGAGCAGTACTTC.

The DNA for the CDR3 is TGTGCCAGCAGTCCTGGGGCTGGCTCCTACGAGCAGTACTTC. This translates into CASSPGAGSYEQYF. V and J are TRBV27 and TRBJ2-7, with D possibly TRBD1 on 5 matching bases. V was clipped by 5 bases and J by 0 bases, with 11 bases between them. Per germline, CDR1 MNHEY and CDR2 SMNVEV (reference sequence). The CDR3 covers 14 residues.

The rearrangement joins TRBV11-2 to TRBJ2-4; 14 bases fit TRBD2. This CDR3 is 18 amino acids long. Trimming took 5 bases from V and 6 from J; bases not matched to a gene: 12. In germline, CDR1 is SGHAT, CDR2 FQNNGV. In nucleotides, the CDR3 is TGTGCCAGCAGCCCCTCTGGTGGACTAGCGGGAGGTGGAAACATTCAGTACTTC. Amino acids: CASSPSGGLAGGGNIQYF.

This chain uses TRBV9 with TRBJ1-3; no definite D call. V dropped 2 bases and J dropped 0 bases, with 6 bases sitting between them. CDR1 SGDLS and CDR2 YYNGEE come from the germline V gene. The CDR3 is made up of 14 amino acids. CDR3 region: CASSVGSSGNTIYF. The CDR3 coding sequence is TGTGCCAGCAGCGTTGGCAGCTCTGGAAACACCATATATTTT.

The V and J genes are TRBV29-1 and TRBJ1-1, with TRBD1 as a possible D gene (6 bases). Germline V CDR1 and CDR2: SQVTM, ANQGSEA. V was pared by 8 bases and J by 10 bases, with 17 bases between. The CDR3 sequence is 11 residues long. This CDR3 reads CSIEGTKGAFF. The CDR3 DNA is TGCAGCATCGAAGGGACAAAGGGAGCTTTCTTT.